The clone carrying this TCR beta chain has a count of ten or more. What it binds is unknown. The germline gives CDR1 SGHDT, CDR2 YYEEEE. With 0 bases clipped from V and 3 bases from J, the junction kept 2 bases outside the gene matches. The CDR3 is made up of 16 amino acids. As it was prepared, the TCRbeta library received unique molecular identifiers. From the PCR reads, TCRdb called clonotypes with MiXCR, one entry per CDR3 protein. Here the sample spans about 590,000 distinct CDR3 sequences, 10% to 15% being singletons. These data belong to a study of T-cell reconstitution after alpha-beta-depleted transplantation in children. Study-wide results and limits: It was newly produced T cells that mostly accounted for T-cell counts and diversity one year after transplant. For some patients, TCRbeta diversity was high at day 60 because of recipient T cells and thymic progenitors that survived. Where alpha-beta T cells came from about two months after transplant was reportedly several hundred expanded graft clones.

This receptor was obtained from a male patient between 5 and 17 years old who had a stem cell transplant for acute myeloid leukemia, so the T cells may come from the graft donor. Sequenced material: PBMCs, mostly from graft donor cells, taken 360 days after TCRalphabeta/CD19-depleted stem cell transplant. The rearrangement links TRBV5-6 to TRBJ2-3, with TRBD2 matching over 12 bases. CDR3 region: CASSLVLAGGTDTQYF. The CDR3 DNA sequence: TGTGCCAGCAGCTTGGTTCTAGCGGGAGGGACAGATACGCAGTATTTT.